The present T cell receptor beta chain was sequenced within a study of T-cell memory formation after mild COVID-19. 5'RACE with constant-segment primers yielded barcoded, UMI-tagged TCR alpha and TCR beta cDNA libraries. From the 5' RACE reads, TCRdb called clonotypes with MiXCR, one entry per CDR3 protein. The repertoire includes fewer than 40,000 distinct CDR3 sequences, around 7.7% of them detected once, and over 25% sits in the top ten. Trimming at V came to 1 base and at J to 6 bases, leaving 5 bases not matched to a gene. CDR1 SEHNR and CDR2 FQNEAQ come from the germline V gene (reference sequence). The length of the CDR3 is 16 residues.

Sequenced material: PBMCs or a T cell subset sorted from them (not recorded which). This receptor was taken from a man younger than 30 who had mild COVID-19 (a few samples of this study predate the infection). Cell type and time point are not known. The chain uses TRBV7-9 and TRBJ2-1; 11 bases are shared with TRBD2. The CDR3 nucleotides read TGTGCCAGCAGCTTAGTTAGCGGGAGGGCCGGCAATGAGCAGTTCTTC. This sequence encodes CASSLVSGRAGNEQFF.